The clone carrying this T cell receptor beta chain was seen at least ten times. Described time point: sample taken at primary tumor resection. TCRs were sequenced from unsorted whole RNA of tumor, nontumor lung or PBMC. Just over 70 TRACERx patients with early, untreated non-small cell lung cancer donated samples. This specimen belongs to a study of spatial heterogeneity in lung cancer. Study at large: Detected sequences consistently included more beta-chain ones than alpha-chain ones. More than eight raw reads, on average, carried each unique TCR and UMI combination.

Unique molecular identifiers tagged every individual TCR cDNA molecule. TCRdb called the 5' RACE reads again in MiXCR, with one record for every CDR3 protein. In the table there are 60,000 to 90,000 distinct CDR3 sequences, less than 15% of which are singletons. The CDR3 has 11 residues. CDR1 and CDR2 from the germline V gene are SQVTM and ANQGSEA. V was trimmed by 4 bases and J by 7 bases, leaving 10 bases between them. This sequence joins TRBV29-1 and TRBJ1-1; no firm D call. The origin of this receptor is a male donor with early-stage non-small cell lung cancer. The starting material was PBMCs, obtained at surgery. The CDR3 region has the DNA TGCAGCGTTGTAAGCCAATATGAAGCTTTCTTT. Residues: CSVVSQYEAFF.